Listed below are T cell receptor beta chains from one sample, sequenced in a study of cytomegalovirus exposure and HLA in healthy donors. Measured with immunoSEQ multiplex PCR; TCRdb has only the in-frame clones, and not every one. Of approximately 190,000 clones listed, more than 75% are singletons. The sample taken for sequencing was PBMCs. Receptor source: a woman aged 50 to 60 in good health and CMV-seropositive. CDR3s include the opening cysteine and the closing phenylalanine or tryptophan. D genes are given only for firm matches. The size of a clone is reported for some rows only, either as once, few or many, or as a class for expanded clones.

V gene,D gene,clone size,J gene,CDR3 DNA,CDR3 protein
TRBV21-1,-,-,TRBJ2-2,TGTGCCAGCAGCAACTACAGGGGGTCGTCGAACACCGGGGAGCTGTTTTTT,CASSNYRGSSNTGELFF
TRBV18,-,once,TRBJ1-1,TGTGCCAGCTCACCTGGAGCACTGACAGCAAAGAACACTGAAGCTTTCTTT,CASSPGALTAKNTEAFF
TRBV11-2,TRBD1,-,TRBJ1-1,TGTGCCAGCAGGGGCTACAGGGGTTCCACTGAAGCTTTCTTT,CASRGYRGSTEAFF
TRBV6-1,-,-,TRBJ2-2,TGTGCCAGCAGCGTCCCGAACACCGGGGAGCTGTTTTTT,CASSVPNTGELFF
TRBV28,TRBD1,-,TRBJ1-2,TGTGCCAGCAGTTCCCCTCGGACAGGGAATGATGGCTACACCTTC,CASSSPRTGNDGYTF
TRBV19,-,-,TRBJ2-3,TGTGCCAGTAGTATATCAGGGCGAGCAGATACGCAGTATTTT,CASSISGRADTQYF
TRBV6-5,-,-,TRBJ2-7,TGTGCCATCAGTCATAAGGGGGTCGAGCAGTACTTC,CAISHKGVEQYF
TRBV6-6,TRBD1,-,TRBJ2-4,TGTGCCAGCAATCCGGACAGGGTCGGGGACAAAAACATTCAGTACTTC,CASNPDRVGDKNIQYF
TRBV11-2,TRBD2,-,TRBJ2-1,TGTGCCAGCAGCTTAAGGATTCTAGCGGGGACCTACAATGAGCAGTTCTTC,CASSLRILAGTYNEQFF
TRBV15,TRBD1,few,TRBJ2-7,TGTGCCACCAGCAGATTTACCGGGACAGGAGCCTTCTACGAGCAGTACTTC,CATSRFTGTGAFYEQYF
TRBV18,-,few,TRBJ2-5,TGTGCCAGCTCACCACCCGGGCGGGGAGCGCAGACCCAGTACTTC,CASSPPGRGAQTQYF
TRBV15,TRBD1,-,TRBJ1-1,TGTGCCACCAGCAGAGATATGGACAGGGGAATTGGCACTGAAGCTTTCTTT,CATSRDMDRGIGTEAFF
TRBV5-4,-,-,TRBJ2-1,TGTGCCAGCAGCTTGGGAGGCGGGGGCCGGGGCTCCTACAATGAGCAGTTCTTC,CASSLGGGGRGSYNEQFF
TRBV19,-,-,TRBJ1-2,TGTGCCAGTAGTATCCGGGACATACTACATGGCTACACCTTC,CASSIRDILHGYTF
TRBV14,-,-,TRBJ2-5,TGTGCCAGCAGCCAAGGAGGGAGGGAGACCCAGTACTTC,CASSQGGRETQYF
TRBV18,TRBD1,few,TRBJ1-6,TGTGCCAGCTCACCCTCTGGGACAGGGGGAGGGTCACCCCTCCACTTT,CASSPSGTGGGSPLHF
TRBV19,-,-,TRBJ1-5,TGTGCCAGTAGTATGACAGGTCTCAATCAGCCCCAGCATTTT,CASSMTGLNQPQHF
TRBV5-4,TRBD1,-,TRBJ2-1,TGTGCCAGCAGCTCCGGGACAGGGTACAACAATGAGCAGTTCTTC,CASSSGTGYNNEQFF
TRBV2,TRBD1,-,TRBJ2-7,TGTGCCAGCAGAGCCATCGGGACAGGGGTTTACGAGCAGTACTTC,CASRAIGTGVYEQYF
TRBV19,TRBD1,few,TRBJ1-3,TGTGCCAGTAGTTCGGGGACAGGGCCTGGAAACACCATATATTTT,CASSSGTGPGNTIYF
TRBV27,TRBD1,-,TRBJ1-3,TGTGCCAGCAGACAGACAGGGAACTCTGGAAACACCATATATTTT,CASRQTGNSGNTIYF
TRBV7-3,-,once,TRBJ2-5,TGTGCCAGCAGCAACCACCCCGGGGAGACCCAGTACTTC,CASSNHPGETQYF
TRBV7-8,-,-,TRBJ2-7,TGTGCCAGCAGCTTAGGATGGGATTGGGGGCTCTACGAGCAGTACTTC,CASSLGWDWGLYEQYF
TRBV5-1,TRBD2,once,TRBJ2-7,TGCGCCAGCAGCTGGGAGGGACTGCTCTCCTACGAGCAGTACTTC,CASSWEGLLSYEQYF
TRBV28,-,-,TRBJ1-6,TGTGCCAGCAGTTTAGGGCAGGGGAATTCACCCCTCCACTTT,CASSLGQGNSPLHF
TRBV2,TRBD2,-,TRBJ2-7,TGTGCCGGCAAACCGACTAGCGGGCCCTTTGAGCAGTACTTC,CAGKPTSGPFEQYF
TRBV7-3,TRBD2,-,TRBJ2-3,TGTGCCAGCAGCCGCGGGCTAGCGGGGGGCACAGATACGCAGTATTTT,CASSRGLAGGTDTQYF
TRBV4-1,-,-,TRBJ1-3,TGCGCCAGCAGCCAACTACAGGGTTCAGGAAACACCATATATTTT,CASSQLQGSGNTIYF
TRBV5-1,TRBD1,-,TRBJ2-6,TGCGCCAGTAGGGACAGCTCTGGGGCCAACGTCCTGACTTTC,CASRDSSGANVLTF
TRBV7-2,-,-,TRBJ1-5,TGTGCCAGCAGCACCGGGGAGGGCAATCAGCCCCAGCATTTT,CASSTGEGNQPQHF
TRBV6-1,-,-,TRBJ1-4,TGTGCCAGTGGAGTTGCAACTAATGAAAAACTGTTTTTT,CASGVATNEKLFF
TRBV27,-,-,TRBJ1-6,TGTGCCAGCGGGGCGGACAGACAACCTAATTCACCCCTCCACTTT,CASGADRQPNSPLHF
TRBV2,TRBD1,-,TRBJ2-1,TGTGCCGGGGGACAGGGCGCCGGCAATGAGCAGTTCTTC,CAGGQGAGNEQFF
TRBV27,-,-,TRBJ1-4,TGTGCCAGCAGTTTAAGTGGCGGGCCCAATGAAAAACTGTTTTTT,CASSLSGGPNEKLFF
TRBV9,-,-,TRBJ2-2,TGTGCCAGCAGCCCAACAGGGAACACCGGGGAGCTGTTTTTT,CASSPTGNTGELFF
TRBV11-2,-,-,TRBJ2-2,TGTGCCAGCATCCCCCCGATAGGGGCCACCGGGGAGCTGTTTTTT,CASIPPIGATGELFF
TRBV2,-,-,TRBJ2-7,TGTGCCAGCAGCATCGGCGGGGGCCAATACGAGCAGTACTTC,CASSIGGGQYEQYF
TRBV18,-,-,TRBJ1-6,TGTGCCAGCTCACCAACAGGAACATCACCCCTCCACTTT,CASSPTGTSPLHF
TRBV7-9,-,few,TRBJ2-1,TGTGCCAGCAGCTTATGGAGCGGCCTCTCCTACAATGAGCAGTTCTTC,CASSLWSGLSYNEQFF
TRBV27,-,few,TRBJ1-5,TGTGCCAGCAGTAGCATGAATCAGCCCCAGCATTTT,CASSSMNQPQHF
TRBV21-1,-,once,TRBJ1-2,TGTGCCAGCAGCCCCCCGAGGACTGACATCTATGGCTACACCTTC,CASSPPRTDIYGYTF
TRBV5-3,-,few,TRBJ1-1,TGTGCCAGCACCGATGGGACACAATTTGAAGCTTTCTTT,CASTDGTQFEAFF
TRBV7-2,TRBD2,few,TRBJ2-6,TGTGCCAGCAGCCCAGCTAGCGGGGGAGTCTCTGGGGCCAACGTCCTGACTTTC,CASSPASGGVSGANVLTF
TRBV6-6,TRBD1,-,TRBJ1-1,TGTGCCAGCAGATATAGGACAGGGCTGGACACTGAAGCTTTCTTT,CASRYRTGLDTEAFF
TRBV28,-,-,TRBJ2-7,TGTGCCAGCAGTTTTGCAGGGGGCACACTAGCGGGCTACGAGCAGTACTTC,CASSFAGGTLAGYEQYF